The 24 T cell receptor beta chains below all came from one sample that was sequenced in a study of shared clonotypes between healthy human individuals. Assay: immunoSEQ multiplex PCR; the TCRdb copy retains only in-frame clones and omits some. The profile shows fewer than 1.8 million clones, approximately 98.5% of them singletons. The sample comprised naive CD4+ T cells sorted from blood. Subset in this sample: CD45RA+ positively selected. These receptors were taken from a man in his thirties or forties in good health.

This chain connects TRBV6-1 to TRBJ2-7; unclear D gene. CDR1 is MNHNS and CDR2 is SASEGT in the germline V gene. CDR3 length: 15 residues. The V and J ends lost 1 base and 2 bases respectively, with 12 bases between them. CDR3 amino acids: CASSEGLFTTYEQYF. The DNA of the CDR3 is TGTGCCAGCAGTGAAGGACTCTTCACTACCTACGAGCAGTACTTC.

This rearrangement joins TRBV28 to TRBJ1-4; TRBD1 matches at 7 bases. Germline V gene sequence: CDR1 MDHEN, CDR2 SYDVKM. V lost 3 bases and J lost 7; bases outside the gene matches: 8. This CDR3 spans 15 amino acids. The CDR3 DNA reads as TGTGCCAGCAGTTTGACCCGACAGGGTGGTGAAAAACTGTTTTTT. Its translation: CASSLTRQGGEKLFF.

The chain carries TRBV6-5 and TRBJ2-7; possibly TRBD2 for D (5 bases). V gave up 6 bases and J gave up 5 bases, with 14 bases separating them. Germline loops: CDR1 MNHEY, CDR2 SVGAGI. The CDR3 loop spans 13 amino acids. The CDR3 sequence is CASRSAEFHEQYF. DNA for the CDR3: TGTGCCAGCAGGTCAGCGGAGTTCCACGAGCAGTACTTC.

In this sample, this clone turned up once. The CDR3 DNA is TGTGCCAGCAGCTTAGGGACAGGGTGGTACCAAGAGACCCAGTACTTC. Its translation: CASSLGTGWYQETQYF. The chain couples TRBV7-7 to TRBJ2-5, with 8 bases that match TRBD1. V lost 1 base and J lost 0; bases outside the gene matches: 4. From germline, CDR1 is SSHAT and CDR2 FNYEAQ (reference sequence). CDR3 length: 16 amino acids.

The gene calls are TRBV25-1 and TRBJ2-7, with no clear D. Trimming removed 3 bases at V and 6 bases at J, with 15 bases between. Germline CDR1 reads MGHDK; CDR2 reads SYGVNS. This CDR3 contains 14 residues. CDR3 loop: CASSELMGKGEQYF. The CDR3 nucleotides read TGTGCCAGCAGTGAGTTGATGGGAAAAGGCGAGCAGTACTTC.

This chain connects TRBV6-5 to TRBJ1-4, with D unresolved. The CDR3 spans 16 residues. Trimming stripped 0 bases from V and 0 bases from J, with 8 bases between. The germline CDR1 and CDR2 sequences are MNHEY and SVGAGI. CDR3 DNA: TGTGCCAGCAGTTACTCGGACGGAGCAACTAATGAAAAACTGTTTTTT. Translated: CASSYSDGATNEKLFF.

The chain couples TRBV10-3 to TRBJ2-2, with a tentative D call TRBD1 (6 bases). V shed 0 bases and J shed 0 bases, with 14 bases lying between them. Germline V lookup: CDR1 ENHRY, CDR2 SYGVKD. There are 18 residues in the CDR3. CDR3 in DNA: TGTGCCATCAGTGAGTCGGGGCAGGGGTATCCGAACACCGGGGAGCTGTTTTTT. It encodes CAISESGQGYPNTGELFF.

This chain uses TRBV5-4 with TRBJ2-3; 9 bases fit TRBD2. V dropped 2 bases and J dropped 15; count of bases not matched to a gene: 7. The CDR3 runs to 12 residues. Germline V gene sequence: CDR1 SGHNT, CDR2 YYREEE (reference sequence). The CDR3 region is CASSFLAGAEYF. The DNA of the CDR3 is TGTGCCAGCAGCTTCTTAGCGGGGGCCGAATATTTT.

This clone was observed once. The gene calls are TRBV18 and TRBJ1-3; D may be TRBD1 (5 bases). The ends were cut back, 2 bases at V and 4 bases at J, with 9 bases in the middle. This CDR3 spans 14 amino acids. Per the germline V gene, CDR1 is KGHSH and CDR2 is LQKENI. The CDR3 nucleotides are TGTGCCAGCTCACCAGCAGGGCCGGGAAACACCATATATTTT. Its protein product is CASSPAGPGNTIYF.

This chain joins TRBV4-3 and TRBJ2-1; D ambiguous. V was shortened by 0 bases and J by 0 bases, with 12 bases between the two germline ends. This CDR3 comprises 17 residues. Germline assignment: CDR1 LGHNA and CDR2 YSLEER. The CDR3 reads CASSQEPSTSSYNEQFF. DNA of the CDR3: TGCGCCAGCAGCCAAGAGCCCTCGACAAGCTCCTACAATGAGCAGTTCTTC.

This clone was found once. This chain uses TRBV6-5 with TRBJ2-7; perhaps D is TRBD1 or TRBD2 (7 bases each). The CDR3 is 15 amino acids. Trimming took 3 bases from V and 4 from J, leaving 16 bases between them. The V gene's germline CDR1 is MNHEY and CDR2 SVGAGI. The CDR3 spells CASSYGQGGRYEQYF. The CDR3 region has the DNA TGTGCCAGCAGTTATGGGCAGGGGGGGCGGTACGAGCAGTACTTC.

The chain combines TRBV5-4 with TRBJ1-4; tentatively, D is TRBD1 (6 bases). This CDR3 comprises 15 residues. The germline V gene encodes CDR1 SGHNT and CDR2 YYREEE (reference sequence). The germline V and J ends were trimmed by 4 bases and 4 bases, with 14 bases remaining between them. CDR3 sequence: CASSGQRGDNEKLFF. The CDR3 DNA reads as TGTGCCAGCAGCGGACAGCGGGGGGATAATGAAAAACTGTTTTTT.

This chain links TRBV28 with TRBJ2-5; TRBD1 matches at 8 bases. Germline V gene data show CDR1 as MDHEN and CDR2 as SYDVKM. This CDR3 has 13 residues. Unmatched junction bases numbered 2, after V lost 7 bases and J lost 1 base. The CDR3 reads CASITGGQETQYF. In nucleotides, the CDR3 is TGTGCCAGCATCACAGGGGGCCAAGAGACCCAGTACTTC.

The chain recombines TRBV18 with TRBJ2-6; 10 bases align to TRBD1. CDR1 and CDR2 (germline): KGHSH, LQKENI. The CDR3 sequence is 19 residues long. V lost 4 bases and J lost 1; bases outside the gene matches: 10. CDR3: CASSQGQGTIVSGANVLTF. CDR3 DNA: TGTGCCAGCTCACAGGGACAGGGGACGATCGTGTCTGGGGCCAACGTCCTGACTTTC.

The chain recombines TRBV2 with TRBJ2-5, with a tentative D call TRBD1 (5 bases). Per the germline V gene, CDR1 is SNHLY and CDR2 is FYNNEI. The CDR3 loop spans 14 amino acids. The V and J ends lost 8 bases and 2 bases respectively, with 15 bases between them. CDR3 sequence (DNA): TGTGCCAGCGATTTGACAGACATACAAGAGACCCAGTACTTC. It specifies CASDLTDIQETQYF.

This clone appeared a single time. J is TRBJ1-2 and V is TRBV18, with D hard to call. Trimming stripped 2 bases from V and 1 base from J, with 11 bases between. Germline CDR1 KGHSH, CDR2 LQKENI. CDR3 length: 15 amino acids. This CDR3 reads CASSPTGNLNYGYTF. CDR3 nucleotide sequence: TGTGCCAGCTCACCAACCGGAAACCTTAACTATGGCTACACCTTC.

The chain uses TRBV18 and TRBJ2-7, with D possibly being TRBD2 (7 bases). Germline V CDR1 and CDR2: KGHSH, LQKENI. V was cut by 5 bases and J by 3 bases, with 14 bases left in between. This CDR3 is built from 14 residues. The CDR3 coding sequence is TGTGCCAGCTCAACGCGGGGGCCCAACTACGAGCAGTACTTC. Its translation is CASSTRGPNYEQYF. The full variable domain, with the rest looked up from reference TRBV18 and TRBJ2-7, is NAGVMQNPRHLVRRRGQEARLRCSPMKGHSHVYWYRQLPEEGLKFMVYLQKENIIDESGMPKERFSAEFPKEGPSILRIQQVVRGDSAAYFCASSTRGPNYEQYFGPGTRLTVT.

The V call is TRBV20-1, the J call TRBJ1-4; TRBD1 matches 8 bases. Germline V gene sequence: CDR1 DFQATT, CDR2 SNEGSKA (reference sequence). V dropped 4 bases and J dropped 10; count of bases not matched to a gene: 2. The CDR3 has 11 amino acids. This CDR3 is CSAKGQGKLFF. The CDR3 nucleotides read TGCAGTGCTAAAGGACAGGGAAAACTGTTTTTT.

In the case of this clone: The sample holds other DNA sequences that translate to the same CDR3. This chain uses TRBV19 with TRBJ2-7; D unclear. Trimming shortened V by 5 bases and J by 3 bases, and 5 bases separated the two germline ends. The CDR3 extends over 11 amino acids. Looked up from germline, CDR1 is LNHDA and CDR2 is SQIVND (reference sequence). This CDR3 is CASSSNYEQYF. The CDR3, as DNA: TGTGCCAGTAGTTCGAACTACGAGCAGTACTTC.

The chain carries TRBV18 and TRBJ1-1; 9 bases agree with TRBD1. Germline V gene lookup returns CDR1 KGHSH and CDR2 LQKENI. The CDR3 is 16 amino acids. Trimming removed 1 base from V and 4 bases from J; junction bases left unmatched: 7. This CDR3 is CASSPRAGQGSTEAFF. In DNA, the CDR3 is TGTGCCAGCTCACCACGAGCCGGACAGGGGTCCACTGAAGCTTTCTTT.

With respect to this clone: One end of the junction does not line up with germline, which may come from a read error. The CDR3 spells CASSLSGTYGQYF. Written as DNA, the CDR3 is TGTGCCAGCAGTTTATCCGGGACGTACGGGCAGTACTTC. This chain uses TRBV27 with TRBJ2-7; D may correspond to TRBD1 or TRBD2 (5 bases each). The CDR3 spans 13 residues. Germline lookup yields CDR1 MNHEY and CDR2 SMNVEV (reference sequence).

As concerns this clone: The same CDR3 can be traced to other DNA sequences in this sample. CDR3 sequence reads: CASSPTPGDYEQYF. The DNA of the CDR3 is TGTGCCAGCTCACCGACCCCAGGGGACTACGAGCAGTACTTC. The rearrangement joins TRBV18 to TRBJ2-7; the D gene is possibly TRBD1 (6 bases). The CDR3 contains 14 residues. Trimming cost V 3 bases and J 3 bases, with 12 bases left between them. CDR1 and CDR2 from the germline V gene are KGHSH and LQKENI.

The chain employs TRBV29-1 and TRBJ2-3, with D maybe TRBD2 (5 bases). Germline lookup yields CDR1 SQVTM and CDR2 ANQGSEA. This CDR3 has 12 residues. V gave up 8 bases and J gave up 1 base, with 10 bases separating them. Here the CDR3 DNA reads TGCAGCCTGGATAGCGGCACAGATACGCAGTATTTT. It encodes CSLDSGTDTQYF.

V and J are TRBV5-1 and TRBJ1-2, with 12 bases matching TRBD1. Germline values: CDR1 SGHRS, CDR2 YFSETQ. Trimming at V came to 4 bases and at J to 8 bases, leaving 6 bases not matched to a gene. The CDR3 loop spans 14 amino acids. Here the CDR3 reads CASSPSGQGAGYTF. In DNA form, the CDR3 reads TGCGCCAGCAGCCCATCGGGACAGGGGGCGGGCTACACCTTC.